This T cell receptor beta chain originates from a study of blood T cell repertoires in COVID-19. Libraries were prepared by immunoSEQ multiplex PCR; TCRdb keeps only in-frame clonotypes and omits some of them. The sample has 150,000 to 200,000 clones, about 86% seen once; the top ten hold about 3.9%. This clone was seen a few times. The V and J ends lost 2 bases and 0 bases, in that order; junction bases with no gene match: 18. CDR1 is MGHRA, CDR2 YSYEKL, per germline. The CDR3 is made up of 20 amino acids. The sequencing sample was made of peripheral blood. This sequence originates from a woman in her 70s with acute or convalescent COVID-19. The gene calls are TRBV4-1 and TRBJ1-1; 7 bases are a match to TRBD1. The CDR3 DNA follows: TGCGCCAGCAGCCAAATGAGCCTAAAGGGGGCGAGGGGGATGAACACTGAAGCTTTCTTT. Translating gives CASSQMSLKGARGMNTEAFF.